This T cell receptor (beta chain) appears in the sequencing data of a study of CD8+ T cells in alopecia areata. Study outcomes and limitations: Shared TCR sequences were less clear between patients than in mice, possibly partly from HLA diversity. Lesional scalp exceeded normal scalp in clonality, especially in alopecia totalis/universalis. A large proportion of expanded lesional clones were detected persisting in scalp and blood during tofacitinib.

In regard to this clone: Its target is unknown.

CDR3 length: 12 residues. Trimming removed 6 bases at V and 4 bases at J, with 10 bases between. The germline gives CDR1 SGHTA, CDR2 FQGNSA. Treatment described: oral pan-JAK inhibitor, 5-10 mg twice daily. CD4+ and CD8+ T cells were sorted from PBMCs stained for CD3, CD4 and CD8. TCR sequencing used cDNA made by reverse transcription of extracted RNA. The table came from immunoSEQ multiplex PCR; TCRdb's copy has only in-frame clones and leaves some out. The sample carries some 190,000 clones, around 60% recorded once. The source is a human donor with alopecia areata. Sequencing used CD4+ T cells sorted from blood, obtained at roughly week 49, from a patient treated with tofacitinib. The V gene is TRBV7-2, the J gene TRBJ2-7, with a tentative D call TRBD2 (6 bases). The CDR3 spells CASRGTGYEQYF. CDR3 nucleotides: TGTGCCAGCAGGGGGACTGGGTACGAGCAGTACTTC.